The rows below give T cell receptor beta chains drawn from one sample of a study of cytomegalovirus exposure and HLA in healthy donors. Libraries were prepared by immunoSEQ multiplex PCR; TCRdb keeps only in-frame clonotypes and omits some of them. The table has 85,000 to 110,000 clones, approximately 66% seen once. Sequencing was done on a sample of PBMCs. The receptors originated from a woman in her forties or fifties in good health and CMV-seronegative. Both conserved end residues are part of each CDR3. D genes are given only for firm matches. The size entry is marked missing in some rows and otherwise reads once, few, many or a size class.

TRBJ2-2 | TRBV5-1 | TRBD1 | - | CASSLSGTGSTGELFF | TGCGCCAGCAGCTTGTCTGGGACAGGGTCTACCGGGGAGCTGTTTTTT
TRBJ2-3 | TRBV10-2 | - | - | CASSRGTRIEDTQYF | TGCGCCAGCAGTAGGGGGACCAGGATAGAAGATACGCAGTATTTT
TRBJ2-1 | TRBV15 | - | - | CATSRDFAGTNEQFF | TGTGCCACCAGCAGAGATTTTGCGGGGACTAATGAGCAGTTCTTC
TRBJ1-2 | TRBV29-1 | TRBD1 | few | CSVSGQGALGYTF | TGCAGCGTCTCGGGACAGGGGGCGCTCGGCTACACCTTC
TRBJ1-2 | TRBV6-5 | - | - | CASSYDPNYDYTF | TGTGCCAGCAGTTACGATCCCAACTATGACTACACCTTC
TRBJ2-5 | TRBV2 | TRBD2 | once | CASNGLAEPEGETQYF | TGTGCCAGCAATGGACTAGCGGAACCGGAGGGGGAGACCCAGTACTTC
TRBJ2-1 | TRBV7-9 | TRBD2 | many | CASSYSSGNEQFF | TGTGCCAGCAGCTACTCTAGCGGCAATGAGCAGTTCTTC
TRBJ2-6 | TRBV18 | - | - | CASSPQDSSGANVLTF | TGTGCCAGCTCACCTCAGGACAGCTCTGGGGCCAACGTCCTGACTTTC
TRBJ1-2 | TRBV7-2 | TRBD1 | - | CASSPGTGGYYGYTF | TGTGCCAGCAGCCCGGGGACAGGGGGCTACTATGGCTACACCTTC
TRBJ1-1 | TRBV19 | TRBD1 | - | CASSSGQGPSEAFF | TGTGCCAGTAGTTCGGGACAGGGGCCCTCTGAAGCTTTCTTT
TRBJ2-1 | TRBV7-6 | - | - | CASSLMLGAGEQFF | TGTGCCAGCAGCTTAATGTTGGGGGCGGGTGAGCAGTTCTTC
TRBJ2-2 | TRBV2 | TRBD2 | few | CASSETAGGRIGELFF | TGTGCCAGCAGTGAAACAGCGGGAGGGCGGATCGGGGAGCTGTTTTTT
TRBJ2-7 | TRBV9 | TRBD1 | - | CASSVGDRYYEQYF | TGTGCCAGCAGCGTAGGGGACAGATACTACGAGCAGTACTTC
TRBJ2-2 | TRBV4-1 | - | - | CASTQGNTGELFF | TGCGCCAGCACACAGGGAAACACCGGGGAGCTGTTTTTT
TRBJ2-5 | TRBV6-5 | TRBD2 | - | CASSDPGGDETQYF | TGTGCCAGCAGTGATCCTGGGGGGGACGAGACCCAGTACTTC
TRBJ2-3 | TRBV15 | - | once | CAASRDAGTDTQYF | TGTGCCGCCAGCAGAGATGCGGGCACAGATACGCAGTATTTT
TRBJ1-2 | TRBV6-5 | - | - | CASSLGGNYGYTF | TGTGCCAGCAGTTTGGGGGGAAACTATGGCTACACCTTC
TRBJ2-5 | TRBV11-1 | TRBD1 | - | CASSWGEGAAETQYF | TGTGCCAGCAGCTGGGGCGAGGGGGCCGCTGAGACCCAGTACTTC
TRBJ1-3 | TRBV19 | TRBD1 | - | CASSVQGASGNTIYF | TGTGCCAGTAGTGTACAGGGGGCCTCTGGAAACACCATATATTTT
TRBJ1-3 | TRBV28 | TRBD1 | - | CASSLWGTGRPGNTIYF | TGTGCCAGCAGTTTATGGGGGACAGGGCGACCTGGAAACACCATATATTTT
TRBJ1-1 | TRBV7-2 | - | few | CASSLGTAIEAFF | TGTGCCAGCAGCTTAGGGACAGCAATTGAAGCTTTCTTT
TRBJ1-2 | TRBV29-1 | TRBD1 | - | CSALTGAFGYTF | TGCAGCGCCCTGACAGGGGCCTTTGGCTACACCTTC
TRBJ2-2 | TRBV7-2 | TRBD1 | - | CASSGQGARTGELFF | TGTGCCAGCAGCGGACAGGGGGCTCGCACCGGGGAGCTGTTTTTT
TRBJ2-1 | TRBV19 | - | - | CASIPGAGNEQFF | TGTGCCAGTATTCCTGGGGCAGGTAATGAGCAGTTCTTC
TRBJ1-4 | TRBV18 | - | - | CASSPPQTANEKLFF | TGTGCCAGCTCACCACCCCAGACAGCTAATGAAAAACTGTTTTTT
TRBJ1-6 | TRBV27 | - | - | CASRTGTSPLHF | TGTGCCAGCAGAACAGGGACTTCACCCCTCCACTTT
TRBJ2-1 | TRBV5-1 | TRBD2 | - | CASSLWGPSGIYNEQFF | TGCGCCAGCAGCTTGTGGGGACCTAGCGGGATCTACAATGAGCAGTTCTTC
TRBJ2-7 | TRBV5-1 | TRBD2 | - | CASSLGLAGSSYEQYF | TGCGCCAGCAGCCTCGGACTAGCGGGGAGCTCCTACGAGCAGTACTTC
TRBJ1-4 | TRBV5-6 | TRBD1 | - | CASSATGVANEKLFF | TGTGCCAGCAGCGCGACAGGGGTGGCTAATGAAAAACTGTTTTTT
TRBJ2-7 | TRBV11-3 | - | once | CASSSSFYEQYF | TGTGCCAGCAGTTCTAGTTTCTACGAGCAGTACTTC
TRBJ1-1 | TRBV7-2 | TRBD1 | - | CASSLGTGSTEAFF | TGTGCCAGCAGCTTAGGGACAGGGTCCACTGAAGCTTTCTTT
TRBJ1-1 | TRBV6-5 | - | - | CASSYQGRVTEAFF | TGTGCCAGCAGTTACCAGGGGCGAGTCACTGAAGCTTTCTTT
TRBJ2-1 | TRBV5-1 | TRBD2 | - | CASSPWTSGGASYNEQFF | TGCGCCAGCAGCCCCTGGACTAGCGGGGGGGCTTCCTACAATGAGCAGTTCTTC
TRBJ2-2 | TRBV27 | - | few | CASSLVSGSGTGELFF | TGTGCCAGCAGTTTAGTGTCCGGGAGTGGCACCGGGGAGCTGTTTTTT
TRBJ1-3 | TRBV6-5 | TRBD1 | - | CASTSGTGVNTIYF | TGTGCCAGCACCTCCGGGACAGGGGTAAACACCATATATTTT